This entry features one T cell receptor beta chain sequence. Ten or more counts support this clonotype. Its antigen target is currently unknown. Within one base of it there is no much larger clone, and no base qualities were kept. These data originate in a study of CD8+CD57+ T cells in acquired aplastic anemia (dated by TCRdb to about 2018). Context from the whole study: A mean of about 3.2 ug of DNA, ranging from roughly 0.19 to 27.4 ug, was extracted from sorted CD4+ and CD8+ cells. CD8+CD57+ expansion was defined as frequency above the mean frequency observed in healthy subjects.

Profiling of TCR beta VDJ combinations and CDR3 sequences used genomic DNA as the template. TCR repertoire sequencing was run on an Illumina HiSeq 2000. In the paper's pipeline: TRBV/TRBJ rearrangement plots, CDR3 size and DJ length profiles, and Simpson's diversity index were used to evaluate the repertoires. The immunodominant clone was defined as the most abundant DNA sequence in deep sequencing data. CDR3 amino acid sequences were checked for sharing across subjects and were also compared against the VDJdb database and published repertoires. The public sequencing data were trimmed at Q25 with fastp and processed into clonotypes with MiXCR by TCRdb, which kept only in-frame beta chains. Each CDR3 protein gets just one entry, which takes the most common genes and DNA from the rows behind it. The V and J calls here are based on TCRdb, not the publication. The sample profile shows hundreds of thousands of distinct CDR3 sequences; approximately 57% of them were found once. The ten largest clonotypes hold 1% to 1.5% of the sample.

Flow cytometry had shown CD8+CD57+ cell expansion in the patients selected for sequencing. Severe acquired aplastic anemia was diagnosed in all patients according to International Study of Aplastic Anemia and Agranulocytosis and Camitta criteria. At the time blood was sampled, none of the patients had received any therapy. TCR repertoires of sorted CD4+ and CD8+ blood T cells from severe aplastic anemia patients and healthy subjects were deep-sequenced in the study. Patients were enrolled in the USA under clinicaltrials.gov protocols 00001620, 01623167, 00001397, 00071045, 00081523 and 00961064. Ficoll-Paque density gradient centrifugation was used to isolate peripheral blood mononuclear cells. Before DNA was extracted, CD4+ and CD8+ T cells were sorted using either FACS or magnetic beads. What the research found in general, with its limitations: Although roughly 29 CD8+ CDR3 sequences were shared by patients and controls, these sequences appeared highly expressed in patients and within the immunodominant clones of patients. No significant difference in CD8+ Simpson's diversity was found between patients and healthy controls (P=0.060).

This clonotype originated in a human donor with aplastic anemia. Sequencing was carried out using sorted CD4+, CD8+, or CD8+CD57+ T cells (not recorded which) from PBMCs.

In nucleotides, the sequence is TGTGCCAGCAGCTCCCGGGACAGGGGTCCAGATACGCAGTATTTT. Protein translation: CASSSRDRGPDTQYF. The sequence links TRBV7-6 to TRBJ2-3; TRBD1 agrees with 10 junctional bases. The CDR3 goes from the cysteine to the phenylalanine over 15 residues. Only the CDR3 region is kept as DNA, spanning 45 bases read in frame from base 1. V trim: 4 bases; J trim: 4 bases; unmatched bases: 5. The CDR1 and CDR2 encoded by the germline V gene are SGHVS and FNYEAQ.